This T cell receptor beta chain was recovered during a study of T-cell memory formation after mild COVID-19. The CDR3 has 15 residues. The V end was cut by 5 bases, the J end by 8 bases, with 19 bases between. This clonotype occurred a few times. Its antigen is not known. Study-wide results and limits: Clones contracting day 15 to 85 were balanced CD4/CD8; later expanders leaned CD4+.

TCRdb reanalysed the 5' RACE reads using MiXCR and keeps one entry per CDR3 protein. The data show about 390,000 distinct CDR3 sequences, 16% seen once. The rearrangement joins TRBV12-3 or TRBV12-4 to TRBJ2-4, with D tentatively TRBD1 or TRBD2 (6 bases each). The sequenced material came from PBMCs or a T cell subset sorted from them (not recorded which). This receptor was taken from a man aged 18 to 35 who had mild COVID-19 (a few samples of this study predate the infection). Cell type and time point are not known. This CDR3 is CASSPRDGGLDIQYF. DNA of the CDR3: TGTGCCAGCAGTCCCCGCGATGGGGGGCTGGACATTCAGTACTTC.